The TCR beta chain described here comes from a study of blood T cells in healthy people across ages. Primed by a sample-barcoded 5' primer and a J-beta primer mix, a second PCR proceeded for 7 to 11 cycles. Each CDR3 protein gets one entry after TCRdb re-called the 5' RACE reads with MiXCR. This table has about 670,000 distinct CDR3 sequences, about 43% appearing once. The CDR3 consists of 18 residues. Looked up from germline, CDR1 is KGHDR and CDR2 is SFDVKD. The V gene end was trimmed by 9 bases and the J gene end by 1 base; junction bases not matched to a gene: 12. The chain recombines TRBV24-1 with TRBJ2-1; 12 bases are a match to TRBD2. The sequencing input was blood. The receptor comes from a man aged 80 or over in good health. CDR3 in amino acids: CATSPTSGRPGSYNEQFF. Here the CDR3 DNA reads TGTGCCACCTCCCCTACTAGCGGGAGGCCCGGATCCTACAATGAGCAGTTCTTC.